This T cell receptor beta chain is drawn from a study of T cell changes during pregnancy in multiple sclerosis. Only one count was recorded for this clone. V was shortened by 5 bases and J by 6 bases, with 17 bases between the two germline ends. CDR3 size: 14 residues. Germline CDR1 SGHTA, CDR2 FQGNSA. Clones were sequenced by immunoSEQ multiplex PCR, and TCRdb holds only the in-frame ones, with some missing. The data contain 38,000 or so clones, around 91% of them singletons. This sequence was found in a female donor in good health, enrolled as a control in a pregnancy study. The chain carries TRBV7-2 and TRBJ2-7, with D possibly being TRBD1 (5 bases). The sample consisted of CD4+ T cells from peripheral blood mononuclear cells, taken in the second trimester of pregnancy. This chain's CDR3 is CASSPAGLLGEQYF. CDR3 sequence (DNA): TGTGCCAGCAGCCCAGCAGGGCTCCTCGGCGAGCAGTACTTC.